The 7 T cell receptor beta chains presented below share a single source sample, sequenced in a study of control samples from healthy donors and cancer patients. Only in-frame clones appear in the TCRdb table, and some are missing; sequencing was by immunoSEQ multiplex PCR. The profile shows 130,000 or so clones, roughly 90% of them singletons. The sequenced sample consisted of blood. All receptors come from a middle-aged man in good health.

This sequence joins TRBV19 and TRBJ1-6; TRBD1 is a possible D gene (5 bases). V dropped 9 bases and J dropped 4 bases, with 10 bases sitting between them. The CDR3 is 13 residues long. Germline CDR1 is LNHDA and CDR2 is SQIVND (reference sequence). The CDR3 loop reads CASARQYNSPLHF. CDR3 sequence (DNA): TGTGCCAGCGCCCGACAGTATAATTCACCCCTCCACTTT.

This clone was observed a few times. This chain joins TRBV5-1 and TRBJ2-1; D perhaps matches TRBD1 (5 bases). There are 12 residues in the CDR3. Germline V gene sequence: CDR1 SGHRS, CDR2 YFSETQ. Trimming removed 1 base from V and 8 bases from J, with 7 bases in between. The CDR3 sequence is CASSLSGYEQFF. The CDR3 nucleotides read TGCGCCAGCAGCTTGTCAGGGTATGAGCAGTTCTTC.

V gene TRBV6-5 combines with J gene TRBJ1-4, with D possibly being TRBD1 (5 bases). Germline V gene sequence: CDR1 MNHEY, CDR2 SVGAGI. The ends were cut back, 6 bases at V and 7 bases at J, with 6 bases in the middle. The CDR3 extends over 11 amino acids. This CDR3 is CASSDSEKLFF. For the CDR3, the DNA is TGTGCCAGCAGCGACAGTGAAAAACTGTTTTTT.

The V call is TRBV5-4, the J call TRBJ2-1, with D perhaps TRBD1 (5 bases). The germline V gene has CDR1 SGHNT and CDR2 YYREEE (reference sequence). The CDR3 is 13 residues long. V lost 2 bases to trimming and J lost 3 bases, with 6 bases between them. CDR3 residues: CASSFRDYNEQFF. The CDR3 bases are TGTGCCAGCAGCTTCAGGGACTACAATGAGCAGTTCTTC.

This chain links TRBV4-1 with TRBJ1-1; D is possibly TRBD1 (5 bases). The CDR3 length is 16 residues. With 4 bases removed from V and 1 base from J, the gap between germline ends came to 16 bases. The germline CDR1 and CDR2 sequences are MGHRA and YSYEKL. CDR3 sequence (DNA): TGCGCCAGCAGCCTAGGGACCGGACGTCCGAACACTGAAGCTTTCTTT. Translation: CASSLGTGRPNTEAFF.

The genes are TRBV5-1 and TRBJ2-7, with 7 positions matching TRBD1. The CDR3 consists of 14 residues. V lost 4 bases to trimming and J lost 3 bases; unmatched junction nucleotides: 7. The germline V gene has CDR1 SGHRS and CDR2 YFSETQ. The CDR3 region has the DNA TGCGCCAGCAGCGTGAGTGGACAGGACTACGAGCAGTACTTC. Its translation: CASSVSGQDYEQYF.

CDR3 sequence: CASRKSSYEQYF. The CDR3 DNA is TGTGCCAGCCGTAAGAGCTCCTACGAGCAGTACTTC. The gene calls are TRBV6-5 and TRBJ2-7, with D unclear. This CDR3 contains 12 residues. Germline V gene data show CDR1 as MNHEY and CDR2 as SVGAGI. Trimming removed 8 bases from V and 0 bases from J, with 8 bases in between.